The 28 T cell receptor beta chains presented below share a single source sample, sequenced in a study of stem cell transplantation in POMP-related autoinflammatory disease. Profiled with immunoSEQ multiplex PCR; TCRdb holds only in-frame clones, not every one. The table lists tens of thousands of clones, just over 90% of them singletons. The input for sequencing was CD4+ T cells from PBMCs, taken after stem cell transplantation. Receptor source: a human patient with POMP-related autoinflammation and immune dysregulation (PRAID). Some of the T cells might come from the graft donor.

The V gene is TRBV5-1, the J gene TRBJ2-3; D is tentatively TRBD1 or TRBD2 (6 bases each). Germline V lookup: CDR1 SGHRS, CDR2 YFSETQ. The CDR3 is 15 residues long. The V gene lost 4 bases and the J gene lost 5 bases, with 17 bases spanning the gap. For the CDR3, the DNA is TGCGCCAGCAGCCCGGGCGGGACAAACAGAGATACGCAGTATTTT. Residues: CASSPGGTNRDTQYF.

The chain uses TRBV28 and TRBJ1-1; 12 bases match TRBD1. The germline V gene encodes CDR1 MDHEN and CDR2 SYDVKM. The CDR3 length is 16 residues. After removal of 5 bases from V and 3 bases from J, the junction contained 7 bases not matched to a gene. CDR3 nucleotide sequence: TGTGCCAGCAGTCCCGTCGGGACAGGGGGCCACACTGAAGCTTTCTTT. This sequence encodes CASSPVGTGGHTEAFF.

This chain joins TRBV10-3 and TRBJ1-1; 8 bases fit TRBD1. CDR1 and CDR2 from the germline V gene are ENHRY and SYGVKD. CDR3 length: 13 residues. V shed 6 bases and J 1 base; nucleotides not matched to a gene: 1. The chain's CDR3 is CAIRGTGNTEAFF. The CDR3 DNA sequence: TGTGCCATCAGAGGGACAGGGAACACTGAAGCTTTCTTT.

The rearrangement uses TRBV10-3 and TRBJ2-3, with a possible D match to TRBD2 (7 bases). V was cut by 3 bases and J by 0 bases, with 13 bases left in between. CDR3 length: 16 residues. CDR1 ENHRY and CDR2 SYGVKD come from the germline V gene. This chain's CDR3 is CAISDRGGTSTDTQYF. The CDR3 DNA reads TGTGCCATCAGTGATAGGGGGGGAACTAGCACAGATACGCAGTATTTT.

The CDR3 sequence is CASAKGLAGVQETQYF. CDR3 DNA sequence: TGTGCCAGCGCCAAGGGCCTAGCGGGGGTCCAAGAGACCCAGTACTTC. This chain connects TRBV21-1 to TRBJ2-5; TRBD2, as called in the table, went unchecked against the DNA. TRBV21-1 is tagged as a pseudogene. This CDR3 contains 16 residues.

This chain joins TRBV29-1 and TRBJ1-1, with no clear D. Trimming removed 4 bases at V and 0 bases at J, with 6 bases between. The CDR3 totals 12 residues. Germline V gives CDR1 SQVTM, CDR2 ANQGSEA. As DNA, the CDR3 is TGCAGCGTTGGAGGTTTGAACACTGAAGCTTTCTTT. Translation gives CSVGGLNTEAFF.

J is TRBJ1-5 and V is TRBV5-4; the D is unclear. V dropped 5 bases and J dropped 4 bases, with 16 bases sitting between them. Germline CDR1 reads SGHNT; CDR2 reads YYREEE (reference sequence). The CDR3 runs to 15 residues. CDR3 nucleotides: TGTGCCAGCAGTCTCGACGGGAACCTAAATCAGCCCCAGCATTTT. As protein: CASSLDGNLNQPQHF.

The V call is TRBV9, the J call TRBJ1-1; TRBD1 aligns across 8 bases. The CDR3 is made up of 17 amino acids. Germline CDR1 reads SGDLS; CDR2 reads YYNGEE. Trimming cost V 0 bases and J 4 bases; bases outside gene matches: 11. The CDR3 here is CASSVGPSGGRGTEAFF. CDR3 coding DNA: TGTGCCAGCAGCGTAGGCCCTTCAGGGGGCCGCGGCACTGAAGCTTTCTTT.

The chain couples TRBV18 to TRBJ1-5; no clear D. V was trimmed by 3 bases and J by 4 bases, leaving 10 bases between them. This CDR3 is 14 amino acids long. Germline CDR1 and CDR2: KGHSH and LQKENI. Here the CDR3 DNA reads TGTGCCAGCTCACCTGACACGAGTAATCAGCCCCAGCATTTT. Protein sequence: CASSPDTSNQPQHF.

In its sample, this clone was seen once. This rearrangement joins TRBV12-3 or TRBV12-4 to TRBJ2-3; D gene ambiguous. V shed 2 bases and J shed 1 base, with 4 bases lying between them. The CDR3 is 13 amino acids. The CDR3 region is CASSLMGTDTQYF. CDR3 bases: TGTGCCAGCAGTTTAATGGGCACAGATACGCAGTATTTT.

The gene calls are TRBV11-3 and TRBJ2-5, with D possibly TRBD1 on 5 matching bases. Trimming left V 3 bases short and J 5 bases short, with 10 bases between. The germline V gene encodes CDR1 SGHNT and CDR2 YENEEA. This CDR3 is 13 amino acids long. As DNA, the CDR3 is TGTGCCAGCAGCTTTTCTGGGGCTGAGACCCAGTACTTC. Amino acid sequence: CASSFSGAETQYF.

In this sample, this clone turned up a few times. The V call is TRBV2, the J call TRBJ1-2; D remains ambiguous. The germline V gene encodes CDR1 SNHLY and CDR2 FYNNEI. This CDR3 has 11 residues. The V gene lost 3 bases and the J gene lost 5 bases, with 4 bases spanning the gap. CDR3 residues: CASSEAYGYTF. Here the CDR3 DNA reads TGTGCCAGCAGTGAGGCGTATGGCTACACCTTC.

V is TRBV5-8 and J is TRBJ2-5; TRBD1 might be the D (6 bases). Germline assignment: CDR1 SGHTS and CDR2 YDEGEE. V was shortened by 0 bases and J by 6 bases, with 12 bases between the two germline ends. CDR3 length: 14 residues. The CDR3 here is CASSLASQGQTQYF. DNA for the CDR3: TGTGCCAGCAGCTTGGCTTCACAGGGCCAGACCCAGTACTTC.

The V and J genes are TRBV7-3 and TRBJ1-2, with D possibly TRBD1 on 6 matching bases. V gave up 5 bases and J gave up 2 bases, with 9 bases separating them. The CDR3 runs 13 residues. The germline V gene encodes CDR1 SGHTA and CDR2 FQGTGA. The CDR3 sequence: CASSQDSNYGYTF. CDR3 coding DNA: TGTGCCAGCAGCCAGGACAGCAACTATGGCTACACCTTC.

This clone was recorded a few times. The chain uses TRBV10-1 and TRBJ2-2, with D uncertain. Per germline, CDR1 WNHNN and CDR2 SYGVQD (reference sequence). Trimming cost V 3 bases and J 7 bases, with 6 bases left between them. CDR3 size: 12 residues. Here the CDR3 DNA reads TGCGCCAGCAGTGATGGAGTCGGGGAGCTGTTTTTT. Translated, it gives CASSDGVGELFF.

The chain couples TRBV5-1 to TRBJ2-2; no clear D. The CDR3 extends over 13 amino acids. V dropped 2 bases and J dropped 0 bases, with 2 bases sitting between them. Germline V gene lookup returns CDR1 SGHRS and CDR2 YFSETQ. CDR3 amino acids: CASSLTNTGELFF. In DNA, the CDR3 is TGCGCCAGCAGCTTAACGAACACCGGGGAGCTGTTTTTT. Based on the CDR3 plus reference TRBV5-1 and TRBJ2-2, the full variable domain is KAGVTQTPRYLIKTRGQQVTLSCSPISGHRSVSWYQQTPGQGLQFLFEYFSETQRNKGNFPGRFSGRQFSNSRSEMNVSTLELGDSALYLCASSLTNTGELFFGEGSRLTVL.

The genes are TRBV28 and TRBJ2-7; 8 nucleotides agree with TRBD1. V was clipped by 6 bases and J by 2 bases; unmatched bases: 3. CDR1 is MDHEN and CDR2 is SYDVKM in the germline V gene. CDR3 length: 13 amino acids. DNA for the CDR3: TGTGCCAGCAGGGACAGGGCAACCTACGAGCAGTACGTC. This translates into CASRDRATYEQYV.

The V call is TRBV29-1, the J call TRBJ2-1; TRBD2 is a possible D gene (6 bases). The CDR3 length is 14 residues. From germline, CDR1 is SQVTM and CDR2 ANQGSEA. V shed 4 bases and J shed 6 bases, with 16 bases lying between them. The DNA for the CDR3 is TGCAGCGTTGTAAGAGGAGGGTTGGGCAATGAGCAGTTCTTC. Amino acids: CSVVRGGLGNEQFF.

This clone was seen just once. V usage is TRBV12-3 or TRBV12-4 and J usage is TRBJ2-7, with D uncertain. CDR3 length: 12 residues. The germline V and J ends were trimmed by 2 bases and 8 bases, with 10 bases remaining between them. Here the CDR3 DNA reads TGTGCCAGCAGTTTAACCCCTACGAAGCAGTACTTC. It yields the protein CASSLTPTKQYF.

V gene TRBV6-5 combines with J gene TRBJ2-3; maybe TRBD2 (5 bases). This CDR3 spans 13 amino acids. From germline, CDR1 is MNHEY and CDR2 SVGAGI. V dropped 5 bases and J dropped 3 bases, with 9 bases sitting between them. The CDR3 nucleotides are TGTGCCAGCAGTATTAGGGAGACAGATACGCAGTATTTT. It yields the protein CASSIRETDTQYF.

This chain links TRBV28 with TRBJ1-3; D remains unclear. V was shortened by 6 bases and J by 0 bases, with 18 bases between the two germline ends. This CDR3 is 17 amino acids long. Germline V gives CDR1 MDHEN, CDR2 SYDVKM. The CDR3 DNA reads as TGTGCCAGCAGCCCAACTTCCGGGATGCACTCTGGAAACACCATATATTTT. This translates into CASSPTSGMHSGNTIYF. Based on the CDR3 plus reference TRBV28 and TRBJ1-3, the full variable domain is DVKVTQSSRYLVKRTGEKVFLECVQDMDHENMFWYRQDPGLGLRLIYFSYDVKMKEKGDIPEGYSVSREKKERFSLILESASTNQTSMYLCASSPTSGMHSGNTIYFGEGSWLTVV.

This chain uses TRBV27 with TRBJ2-6; possible D gene TRBD1, 5 bases. In germline, CDR1 is MNHEY, CDR2 SMNVEV (reference sequence). The CDR3 runs to 15 residues. Deletions cut 5 bases from V and 0 bases from J, with 8 bases between. CDR3 sequence reads: CASSLRVSGANVLTF. Here the CDR3 DNA reads TGTGCCAGCAGTCTCAGGGTCTCTGGGGCCAACGTCCTGACTTTC.

The chain joins TRBV19 to TRBJ2-3; D possibly uses TRBD1 or TRBD2 (7 bases each). The CDR3 sequence is 13 residues long. The germline V and J ends were trimmed by 5 bases and 9 bases, with 15 bases remaining between them. CDR1 is LNHDA and CDR2 is SQIVND in the germline V gene (reference sequence). The DNA for the CDR3 is TGTGCCAGTAGTCTCCAGGGGGGAGGGACGCAGTATTTT. This gives the protein CASSLQGGGTQYF.

The DNA of the CDR3 is TGTGCCAGCAGCCGGATCTACACTAACTATGGCTACACCTTC. It specifies CASSRIYTNYGYTF. The V call is TRBV6-5, the J call TRBJ1-2, with D uncertain. Germline values: CDR1 MNHEY, CDR2 SVGAGI. Deletions cut 6 bases from V and 0 bases from J, with 11 bases between. The CDR3 sequence is 14 residues long.

This chain links TRBV27 with TRBJ2-3; no definite D call. CDR3 size: 13 residues. V was trimmed by 3 bases and J by 7 bases, leaving 11 bases between them. CDR1 MNHEY and CDR2 SMNVEV come from the germline V gene (reference sequence). This CDR3 is CASSFGYVNTQYF. The CDR3, as DNA: TGTGCCAGCAGTTTTGGTTACGTTAATACGCAGTATTTT.

V is TRBV10-3 and J is TRBJ1-4; D is possibly TRBD1 (5 bases). V lost 7 bases and J lost 4, with 10 bases in between. The CDR3 consists of 13 residues. Per germline, CDR1 ENHRY and CDR2 SYGVKD. This CDR3 is CAITGGVNEKLFF. CDR3 DNA: TGTGCCATCACGGGAGGGGTTAATGAAAAACTGTTTTTT.

This clone was counted once. This chain connects TRBV5-1 to TRBJ1-2, with D unclear. Per germline, CDR1 SGHRS and CDR2 YFSETQ. Between the trimmed V and J ends, which lost 4 bases and 2 bases, there was a span of 9 bases. The length of the CDR3 is 13 residues. The CDR3 sequence: CASSLDTNYGYTF. The CDR3 DNA reads TGCGCCAGCAGCCTCGACACCAACTATGGCTACACCTTC.

CDR3: CASSTGPQSPNEQFF. As DNA, the CDR3 is TGTGCCAGCAGCACCGGGCCACAATCTCCCAATGAGCAGTTCTTC. This chain links TRBV5-6 with TRBJ2-1; unclear D gene. Looked up from germline, CDR1 is SGHDT and CDR2 is YYEEEE. V gave up 4 bases and J gave up 6 bases, with 17 bases separating them. The CDR3 has 15 residues. Variable domain in full (rest from reference TRBV5-6 and TRBJ2-1): DAGVTQSPTHLIKTRGQQVTLRCSPKSGHDTVSWYQQALGQGPQFIFQYYEEEERQRGNFPDRFSGHQFPNYSSELNVNALLLGDSALYLCASSTGPQSPNEQFFGPGTRLTVL.